This is a list of T cell receptor beta chains from one sample in a study of early T cells in non-severe SARS-CoV-2 infection. TCRdb analysed the 5' RACE reads with MiXCR anew, one entry per CDR3 protein. The sample has tens of thousands of distinct CDR3 sequences; 18% are singletons. The sample here was whole blood, taken at baseline. The receptors come from an adult who was a healthcare worker with PCR-confirmed SARS-CoV-2 infection or an uninfected control (not recorded which). The CDR3 runs from the conserved cysteine through the conserved F or W.

>TRBJ2-1|TRBV20-1
CSARLPDNEQFF
>TRBJ1-6|TRBV14
CASSQYESSYNSPLHF
>TRBJ1-3|TRBV27
CASSLSSGTGNTIYF
>TRBJ1-5|TRBV7-9
CASSSSGPLSNQPQHF
>TRBJ1-1|TRBV6-6
CASTATGVGTEAFF
>TRBJ2-5|TRBV5-1
CASSWGDQAGLIETQYF
>TRBJ1-1|TRBV11-3
CASSFGQGEAFF
>TRBJ2-1|TRBV6-2/TRBV6-3
CASLPSGRSNEQFF
>TRBJ1-2|TRBV7-9
CASSFDSPPYGYTF
>TRBJ2-7|TRBV11-2
CASSPDRLKTPTYEQYF
>TRBJ2-5|TRBV5-1
CASSGARTSGGLQETQYF
>TRBJ2-1|TRBV5-4
CASSLGQGNHNEQFF
>TRBJ1-1|TRBV28
CASSPTITEAFF
>TRBJ1-1|TRBV6-5
CASSPLPIYLNTEAFF
>TRBJ2-7|TRBV10-3
CAISGETVSYEQYF
>TRBJ1-1|TRBV7-9
CASSPTGSEAFF
>TRBJ2-2|TRBV7-6
CASSRGQNTGELFF
>TRBJ2-7|TRBV21-1
CASSKGTSVFYEQYF
>TRBJ1-6|TRBV6-5
CASKPSSGVANSPLHF
>TRBJ1-4|TRBV28
CASSLVGQGMSLTNEKLFF
>TRBJ2-2|TRBV7-6
CASSLVGTGFTGELFF
>TRBJ2-7|TRBV5-1
CASTLLGTGGNEQYF
>TRBJ2-3|TRBV18
CASSPRFSGRPGSDTQYF
>TRBJ2-3|TRBV11-2
CASSLTWDRASSTQYF
>TRBJ1-4|TRBV28
CASRVAGPNEKLFF
>TRBJ1-2|TRBV5-6
CASTLDLYREGYGYTF
>TRBJ2-3|TRBV20-1
CSAQAAGVTDTQYF
>TRBJ1-1|TRBV6-2/TRBV6-3
CASSWSLTNTEAFF
>TRBJ2-7|TRBV7-2
CASSLREPEQYF
>TRBJ1-1|TRBV18
CASSPEGVGTEAFF
>TRBJ1-1|TRBV12-3/TRBV12-4
CASNPNWGNTEAFF
>TRBJ1-2|TRBV5-1
CASSLPGQGDGYTF
>TRBJ1-1|TRBV10-2
CASSDVRGQDTEAFF
>TRBJ1-1|TRBV10-1
CASRDSLNTEAFF
>TRBJ2-6|TRBV7-7
CASSLESGANVLTF
>TRBJ1-2|TRBV5-1
CASSSSGGGYGYTF
>TRBJ1-1|TRBV11-2
CASSYAPDRGFTEAFF
>TRBJ2-7|TRBV7-6
CASSIRDEQYF
>TRBJ2-3|TRBV6-1
CASRWTEYADTQYF
>TRBJ2-5|TRBV5-1
CASSPSREETQYF
>TRBJ2-5|TRBV29-1
CSTRKGETQYF
>TRBJ2-1|TRBV20-1
CSARWRAPYNEQFF
>TRBJ2-1|TRBV7-9
CASSSWGTLDDEQFF
>TRBJ2-1|TRBV7-8
CASSLAAGTSGGVYNEQFF
>TRBJ2-6|TRBV20-1
CSAPRTASGANVLTF
>TRBJ1-2|TRBV7-9
CASSLVGGWGQGHGYTF